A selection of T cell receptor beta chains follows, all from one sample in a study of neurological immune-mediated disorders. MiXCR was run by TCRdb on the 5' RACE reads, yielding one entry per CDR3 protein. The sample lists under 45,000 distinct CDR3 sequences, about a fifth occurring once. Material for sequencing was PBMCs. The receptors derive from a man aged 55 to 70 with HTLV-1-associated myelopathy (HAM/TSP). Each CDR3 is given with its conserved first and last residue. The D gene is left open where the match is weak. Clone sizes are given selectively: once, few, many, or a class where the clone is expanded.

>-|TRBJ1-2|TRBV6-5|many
TGTGCCAGCAGCATCGACAGCGGGCATGGCTACACCTTC
CASSIDSGHGYTF
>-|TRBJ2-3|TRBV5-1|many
TGCGCCAGCAGCCCTAACGGGGAAAGCAAACCCACAGATACGCAGTATTTT
CASSPNGESKPTDTQYF
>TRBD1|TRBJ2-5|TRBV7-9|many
TGTGCCAGCAGCTACGGGACAGGAAGGGAGACCCAGTACTTC
CASSYGTGRETQYF
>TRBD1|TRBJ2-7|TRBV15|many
TGTGCCACCAGCAGAGCACAGGGGCGCGAGCAGTACTTC
CATSRAQGREQYF
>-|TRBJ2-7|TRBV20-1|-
TGCAGTGCTGAGGACAGCACCCACTACGAGCAGTACTTC
CSAEDSTHYEQYF
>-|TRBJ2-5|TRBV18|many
TGTGCCAGCTCACCACCGTCAGGGTCCGGGGAGACCCAGTACTTC
CASSPPSGSGETQYF
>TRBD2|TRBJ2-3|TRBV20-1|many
TGCAGTCCCCGAGCGGGATTGTCAGATACGCAGTATTTT
CSPRAGLSDTQYF
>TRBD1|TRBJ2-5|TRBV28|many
TGTGCCAGCAGCCTATACAGGGGGCGAGAGACCCAGTACTTC
CASSLYRGRETQYF
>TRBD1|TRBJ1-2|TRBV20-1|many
TGCAGTGCTAGAGACCCACAGGGGACGGTCGGTGGCTACACCTTC
CSARDPQGTVGGYTF
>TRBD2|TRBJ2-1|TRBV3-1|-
TGTGCCAGCAGCCAAGCCCCCCCCGAACTAGCGGGATTTGGGCAGTTCTTC
CASSQAPPELAGFGQFF
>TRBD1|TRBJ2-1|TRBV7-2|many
TGTGCCAGCAGCTCCTCGACAGGGGTATACTTCTTC
CASSSSTGVYFF
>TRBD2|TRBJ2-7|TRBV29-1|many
TGCAGCGTTACTAGCGGGAGCAGGACCTACGAGCAGTACTTC
CSVTSGSRTYEQYF
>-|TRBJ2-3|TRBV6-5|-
TGTGCCAGCAGGCCCCGATTGGGCGTCGGCACAGATACGCAGTATTTT
CASRPRLGVGTDTQYF
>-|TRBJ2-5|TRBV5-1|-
TGCGCCAGCAGCTTGTGGAGCGGACAAGAGACCCAGTACTTC
CASSLWSGQETQYF
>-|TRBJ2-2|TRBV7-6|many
TGTGCCAGCAGCTTAGCCGGGGGTGGCACCGGGGAGCTGTTTTTT
CASSLAGGGTGELFF
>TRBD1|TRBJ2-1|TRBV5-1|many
TGCGCCAGCAGCTCCGGGACAGCTGATGAGCAGTTCTTC
CASSSGTADEQFF
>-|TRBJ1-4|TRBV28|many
TGTGCCAGCAGTTTATTGCCAGGGACTGGTGGAACTAATGAAAAACTGTTTTTT
CASSLLPGTGGTNEKLFF
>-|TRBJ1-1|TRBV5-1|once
TGCGCCAGCAGCCCCTACATAGGACAGTTGAACACTGAAGCTTTCTTT
CASSPYIGQLNTEAFF
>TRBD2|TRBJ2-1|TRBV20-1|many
TGCAGTGCTTCCTACTTTAATAGGGGACTAGCGAACTACAATGAGCAGTTCTTC
CSASYFNRGLANYNEQFF
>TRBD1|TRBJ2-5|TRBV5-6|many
TGTGCCAGCAGCGACCGGGACAGCCAAGAGACCCAGTACTTC
CASSDRDSQETQYF
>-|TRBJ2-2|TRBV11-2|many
TGTGCCAGCAGCTTAGAAGGGTACACCGGGGAGCTGTTTTTT
CASSLEGYTGELFF
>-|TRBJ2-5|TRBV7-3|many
TGTGCCAGCAGCTTTGGGCCGGGGGAGACCCAGTACTTC
CASSFGPGETQYF
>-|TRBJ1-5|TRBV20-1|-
TGCAGTGCTAGAGATAGGGCAGGGTCGGACAATCAGCCCCAGCATTTT
CSARDRAGSDNQPQHF
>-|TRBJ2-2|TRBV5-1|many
TGCGCCAGCAGCTTCACCGGACCAAACACCGGGGAGCTGTTTTTT
CASSFTGPNTGELFF
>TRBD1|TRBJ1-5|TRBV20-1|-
TGCAGTGCTAGAGAGACAGGGCCTGGGGGCAATCAGCCCCAGCATTTT
CSARETGPGGNQPQHF
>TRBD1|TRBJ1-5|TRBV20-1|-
TGCAGTGCAGCGGGACAGGGAACCCAGCCCCAGCATTTT
CSAAGQGTQPQHF
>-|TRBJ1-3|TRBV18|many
TGTGCCAGCTCACCAACGAGACAGGCGATTACTGGAAACACCATATATTTT
CASSPTRQAITGNTIYF
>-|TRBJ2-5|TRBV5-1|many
TGCGCCAGCAGCCCAGAGCGCGGGACCCAGTACTTC
CASSPERGTQYF
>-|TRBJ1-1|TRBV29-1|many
TGCAGCGTTGAAGTGGGACAGAACACTGAAGCTTTCTTT
CSVEVGQNTEAFF
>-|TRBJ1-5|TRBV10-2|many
TGCGCCAGCAGTGAGGGGGGGGGAGAGAGCAATCAGCCCCAGCATTTT
CASSEGGGESNQPQHF
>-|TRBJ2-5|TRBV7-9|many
TGTGCCAGCAGCAATCACAGGGTTCGGGATGCCCAGTACTTC
CASSNHRVRDAQYF
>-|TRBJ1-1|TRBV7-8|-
TGTGCCAGCAGCCCGGGGACGGTAGAAGCTTTCTTT
CASSPGTVEAFF
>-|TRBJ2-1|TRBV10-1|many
TGCGCCAGCAGTGAGGGGGGGGGGCGAAATGAGCAGTTCTTC
CASSEGGGRNEQFF
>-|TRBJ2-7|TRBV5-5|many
TGTGCCAGCAGCTTGGCCTTGGGGGACCCATACGAGCAGTACTTC
CASSLALGDPYEQYF
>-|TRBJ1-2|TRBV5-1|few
TGCGCCAGCAGAGAGACTGACTATGGCTACACCTTC
CASRETDYGYTF
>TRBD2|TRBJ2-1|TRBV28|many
TGTGCCAGCAGTTCCGGGGGGACTCGGAGCCCCAATGAGCAGTTCTTC
CASSSGGTRSPNEQFF
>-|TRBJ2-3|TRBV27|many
TGTGCCAGCAGTTTATTCAATCTCTGGACAGACAGAAATTTCACAGATACGCAGTATTTT
CASSLFNLWTDRNFTDTQYF
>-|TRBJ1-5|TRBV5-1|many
TGCGCCAGCAGCTTGGTGGGCTACAGGGTTCCTAATCAGCCCCAGCATTTT
CASSLVGYRVPNQPQHF
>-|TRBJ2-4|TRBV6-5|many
TGTGCCAGCAGTTACTCAGGCGGAGCCAAAAACATTCAGTACTTC
CASSYSGGAKNIQYF
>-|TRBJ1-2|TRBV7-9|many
TGTGCCAGCAGCTCCGTGGGATATGGCTACACCTTC
CASSSVGYGYTF
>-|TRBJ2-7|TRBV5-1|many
TGCGCCAGCAGCTTGGAGGTCAGTCGGGCGTGGGAGCAGTACTTC
CASSLEVSRAWEQYF
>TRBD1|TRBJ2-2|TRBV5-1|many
TGCGCCAGCAGCCTGGTCACACAGGGGGCGCCCGGGGAGCTGTTTTTT
CASSLVTQGAPGELFF
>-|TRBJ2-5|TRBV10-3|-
TGTGCCATCAGTGAGCAAGAGACCCAGTACTTC
CAISEQETQYF